This entry concerns a single T cell receptor beta chain. No antigen is known for it. The sample belongs to a study of graft-versus-host responses after intestinal transplantation. Study-wide points: Graft-versus-host to host-versus-graft clonal ratios in allografts were high in patients with graft-donor T cell macrochimerism.

This CDR3 is 16 amino acids long. Germline CDR1 SEHNR, CDR2 FQNEAQ (reference sequence). The V and J ends lost 5 bases and 1 base respectively, with 18 bases between them. Assay: immunoSEQ multiplex PCR; the TCRdb copy retains only in-frame clones and omits some. The data contain 20,000 to 30,000 clones, roughly 80% of them singletons. The TCR originated in a human patient who received an intestinal transplant, so some T cells may come from the graft donor. Specimen: PBMCs, collected roughly 29 days after intestinal transplant. The chain is built from TRBV7-9 and TRBJ2-7, with TRBD1 as a possible D gene (6 bases). CDR3 sequence: CASSPVGTTFSYEQYF. CDR3 nucleotides: TGTGCCAGCAGCCCAGTCGGGACAACATTTTCCTACGAGCAGTACTTC.